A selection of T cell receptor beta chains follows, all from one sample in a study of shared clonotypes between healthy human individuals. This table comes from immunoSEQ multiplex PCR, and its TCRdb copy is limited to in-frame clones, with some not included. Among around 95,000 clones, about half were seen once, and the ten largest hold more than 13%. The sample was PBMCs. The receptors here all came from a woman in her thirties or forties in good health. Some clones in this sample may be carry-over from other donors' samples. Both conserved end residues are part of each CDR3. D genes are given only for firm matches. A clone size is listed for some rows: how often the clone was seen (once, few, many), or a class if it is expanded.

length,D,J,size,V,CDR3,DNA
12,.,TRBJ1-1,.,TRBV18,CASSPEGWGAFF,TGTGCCAGCTCACCGGAGGGTTGGGGAGCTTTCTTT
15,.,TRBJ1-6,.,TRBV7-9,CASSHTQGRNSPLHF,TGTGCCAGCAGCCATACACAGGGCCGGAATTCACCCCTCCACTTT
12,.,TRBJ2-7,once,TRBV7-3,CASSAFGGEQYF,TGTGCCAGCAGCGCCTTTGGGGGCGAGCAGTACTTC
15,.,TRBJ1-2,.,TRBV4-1,CASSQEREGHYGYTF,TGCGCCAGCAGCCAAGAAAGAGAGGGCCACTATGGCTACACCTTC
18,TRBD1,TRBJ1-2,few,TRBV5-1,CASSLVGTGPPSLNGYTF,TGCGCCAGCAGCTTGGTAGGGACAGGGCCACCGTCCCTCAATGGCTACACCTTC
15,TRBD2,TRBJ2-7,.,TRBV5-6,CASSPGGGLVAEQYF,TGTGCCAGCAGCCCTGGGGGGGGACTAGTAGCGGAGCAGTACTTC
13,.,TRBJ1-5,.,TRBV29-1,CSVVEQVNQPQHF,TGCAGCGTTGTAGAGCAGGTCAATCAGCCCCAGCATTTT
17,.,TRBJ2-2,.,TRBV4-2,CASQPTGRGDYTGELFF,TGTGCCAGCCAACCAACCGGGAGAGGGGATTACACCGGGGAGCTGTTTTTT
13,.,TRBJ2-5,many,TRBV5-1,CASSLAGAETQYF,TGCGCCAGCAGCTTGGCCGGGGCGGAGACCCAGTACTTC
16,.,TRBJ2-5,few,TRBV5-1,CASSLAFRGGIETQYF,TGCGCCAGCAGCTTGGCCTTCCGCGGCGGTATAGAGACCCAGTACTTC
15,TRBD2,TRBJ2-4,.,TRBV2,CASTQPAGGGNTQYF,TGTGCCAGCACGCAACCGGCGGGAGGTGGGAACACTCAGTACTTC
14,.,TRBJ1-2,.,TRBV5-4,CASSSVTQGPGYTF,TGTGCCAGCAGCTCTGTCACCCAGGGGCCTGGCTACACCTTC
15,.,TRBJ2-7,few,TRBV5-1,CASSPGGTDHYEQYF,TGCGCCAGCAGCCCCGGAGGGACAGATCACTACGAGCAGTACTTC
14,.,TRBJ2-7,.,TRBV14,CASSQLWGSDEQYF,TGTGCCAGCAGCCAATTGTGGGGTAGCGACGAGCAGTACTTC
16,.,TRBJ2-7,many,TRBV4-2,CASSLSFPGPSYEQYF,TGTGCCAGCAGCCTCAGTTTCCCCGGACCCTCCTACGAGCAGTACTTC
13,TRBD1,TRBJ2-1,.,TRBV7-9,CASSMTGAGGQFF,TGTGCCAGCAGCATGACAGGGGCCGGGGGGCAGTTCTTC
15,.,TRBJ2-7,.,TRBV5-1,CASSSNPGTTYEQYF,TGCGCCAGCAGTTCAAATCCAGGGACCACCTACGAGCAGTACTTC
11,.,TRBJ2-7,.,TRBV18,CASSPGHEQYF,TGTGCCAGCTCACCAGGACACGAGCAGTACTTC
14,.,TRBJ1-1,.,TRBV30,CAWRARLEGAEAFF,TGTGCCTGGAGGGCCCGACTTGAGGGGGCTGAAGCTTTCTTT
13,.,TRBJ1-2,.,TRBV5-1,CASSLAGRYGYTF,TGCGCCAGCAGCTTGGCGGGGCGCTATGGCTACACCTTC
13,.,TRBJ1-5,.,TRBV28,CASRDSFNQPQHF,TGTGCCAGCAGAGATAGTTTCAATCAGCCCCAGCATTTT
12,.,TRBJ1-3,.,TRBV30,CAWKRAGNTIYF,TGTGCCTGGAAGAGGGCAGGAAACACCATATATTTT
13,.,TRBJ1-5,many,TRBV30,CAWSVGTNQPQHF,TGTGCCTGGAGTGTTGGAACTAATCAGCCCCAGCATTTT
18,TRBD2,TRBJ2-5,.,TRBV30,CAWSSLRTSGRSKETQYF,TGTGCCTGGAGTTCTTTGAGAACTAGCGGGAGATCGAAAGAGACCCAGTACTTC
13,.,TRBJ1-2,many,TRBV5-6,CASSLGVLEGYTF,TGTGCCAGCAGCTTAGGGGTTCTAGAGGGCTACACCTTC
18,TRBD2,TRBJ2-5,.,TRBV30,CAWSFTRTSGVPGETQYF,TGTGCCTGGAGTTTTACCCGGACTAGCGGGGTCCCGGGGGAGACCCAGTACTTC
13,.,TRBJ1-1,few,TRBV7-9,CASANTVNTEAFF,TGTGCCAGCGCGAATACGGTGAACACTGAAGCTTTCTTT
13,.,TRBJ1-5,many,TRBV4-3,CASSQDQGQPQHF,TGCGCCAGCAGCCAAGACCAAGGGCAGCCCCAGCATTTT
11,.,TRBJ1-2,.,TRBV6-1,CASTWNYGYTF,TGTGCCAGTACTTGGAACTATGGCTACACCTTC
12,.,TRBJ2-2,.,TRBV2,CASSDDSGELFF,TGTGCCAGCAGTGATGACAGCGGGGAGCTGTTTTTT
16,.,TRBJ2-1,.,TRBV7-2,CASSQGGYLWDNEQFF,TGTGCCAGCAGCCAGGGGGGCTACCTATGGGACAATGAGCAGTTCTTC
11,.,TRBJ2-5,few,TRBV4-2,CASSLTKTQYF,TGTGCCAGCAGCTTGACGAAGACCCAGTACTTC
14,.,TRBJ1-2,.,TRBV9,CASSRAVAGYGYTF,TGTGCCAGCTCAAGGGCTGTCGCGGGCTATGGCTACACCTTC
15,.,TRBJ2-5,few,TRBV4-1,CASSPLGAYQETQYF,TGCGCCAGCAGCCCCCTAGGAGCTTACCAAGAGACCCAGTACTTC
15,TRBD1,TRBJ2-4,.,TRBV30,CAWRDREKAKNIQYF,TGTGCCTGGAGAGACAGGGAGAAGGCCAAAAACATTCAGTACTTC
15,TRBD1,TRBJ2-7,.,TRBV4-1,CASSQFPGQSYEQYF,TGCGCCAGCAGCCAATTTCCGGGACAGAGCTACGAGCAGTACTTC
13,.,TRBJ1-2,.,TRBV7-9,CASSLGTNYGYTF,TGTGCCAGCAGCTTAGGAACTAACTATGGCTACACCTTC
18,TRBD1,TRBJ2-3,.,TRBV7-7,CASSPQRQGRWETDTQYF,TGTGCCAGCAGCCCCCAAAGACAGGGGAGGTGGGAAACAGATACGCAGTATTTT
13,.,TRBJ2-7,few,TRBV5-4,CASSPDPPGEQYF,TGTGCCAGCAGCCCCGATCCCCCTGGCGAGCAGTACTTC
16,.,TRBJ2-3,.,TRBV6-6,CASSPRGSGSTDTQYF,TGTGCCAGCAGTCCCCGTGGTAGCGGTAGCACAGATACGCAGTATTTT
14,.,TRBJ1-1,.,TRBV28,CASSFGQMNTEAFF,TGTGCCAGCAGTTTCGGTCAAATGAACACTGAAGCTTTCTTT
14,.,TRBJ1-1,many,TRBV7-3,CASSLVGSNTEAFF,TGTGCCAGCAGCTTAGTCGGTTCGAACACTGAAGCTTTCTTT
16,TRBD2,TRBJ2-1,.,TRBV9,CASSSTPTSGRQEQFF,TGTGCCAGCAGCTCCACCCCGACTAGCGGGAGGCAGGAGCAGTTCTTC
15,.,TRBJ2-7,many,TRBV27,CASSPFSPLRYEQYF,TGTGCCAGCAGCCCCTTTAGTCCCCTTCGTTACGAGCAGTACTTC
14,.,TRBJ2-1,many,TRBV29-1,CSVLLGRKYNEQFF,TGCAGCGTTCTGTTGGGGCGCAAGTACAATGAGCAGTTCTTC
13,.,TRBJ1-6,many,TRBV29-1,CSVLPRDDSPLHF,TGCAGCGTCCTACCAAGGGACGATTCACCCCTCCACTTT
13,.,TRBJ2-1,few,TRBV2,CASRAEGNNEQFF,TGTGCCAGCAGAGCAGAAGGAAACAATGAGCAGTTCTTC
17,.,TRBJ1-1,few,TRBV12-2,CASRFGGQGARDTEAFF,TGTGCAAGTCGCTTTGGGGGACAGGGCGCAAGGGACACTGAAGCTTTCTTT
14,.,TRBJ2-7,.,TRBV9,CASSVDGKHYEQYF,TGTGCCAGCAGCGTAGATGGGAAACACTACGAGCAGTACTTC
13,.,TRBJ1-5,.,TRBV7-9,CASSQVSGQPQHF,TGCGCCAGCAGCCAAGTATCGGGTCAGCCCCAGCATTTT
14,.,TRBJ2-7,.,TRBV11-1,CASSLGQGRNEQYF,TGTGCCAGCAGCTTAGGGCAGGGCAGGAACGAGCAGTACTTC
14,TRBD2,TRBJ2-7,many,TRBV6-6,CASRLVGRGDEQYF,TGTGCCAGCAGACTCGTAGGCCGGGGGGACGAGCAGTACTTC